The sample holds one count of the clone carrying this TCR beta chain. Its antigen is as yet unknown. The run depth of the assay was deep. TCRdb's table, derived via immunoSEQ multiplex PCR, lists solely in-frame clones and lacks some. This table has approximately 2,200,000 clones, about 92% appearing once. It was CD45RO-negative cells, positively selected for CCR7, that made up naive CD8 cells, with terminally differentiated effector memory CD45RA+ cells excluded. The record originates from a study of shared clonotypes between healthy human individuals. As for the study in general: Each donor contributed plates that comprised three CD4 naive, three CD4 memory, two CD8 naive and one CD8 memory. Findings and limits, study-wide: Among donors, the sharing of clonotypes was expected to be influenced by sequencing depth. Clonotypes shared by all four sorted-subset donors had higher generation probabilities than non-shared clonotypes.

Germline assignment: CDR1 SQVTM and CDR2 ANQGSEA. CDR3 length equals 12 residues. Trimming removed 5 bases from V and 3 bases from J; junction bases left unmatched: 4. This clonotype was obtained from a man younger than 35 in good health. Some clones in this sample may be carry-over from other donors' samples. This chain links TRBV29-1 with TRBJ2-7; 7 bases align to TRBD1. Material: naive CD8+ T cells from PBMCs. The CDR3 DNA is TGCAGCGTTTCGACAGGGTTCTACGAGCAGTACTTC. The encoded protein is CSVSTGFYEQYF.